The next 24 T cell receptor beta chains were all read from a single sample in a study of shared clonotypes between healthy human individuals. The protocol was immunoSEQ multiplex PCR, while the TCRdb copy is restricted to in-frame clones and leaves out a portion. The sample holds hundreds of thousands of clones, 97% seen once. Material for sequencing was naive CD4+ T cells sorted from blood. As for subset: CD45RA+ positively selected. The receptor set was obtained from a woman aged 25-40 years in good health.

The chain is built from TRBV28 and TRBJ1-2, with TRBD1 matching 9 bases. With 6 bases clipped from V and 8 bases from J, the junction kept 10 bases outside the gene matches. Looked up from germline, CDR1 is MDHEN and CDR2 is SYDVKM. The length of the CDR3 is 14 residues. The CDR3 region is CASRSTGTGRGYTF. CDR3 nucleotide sequence: TGTGCCAGCAGGTCAACCGGGACAGGGCGAGGCTACACCTTC.

The J gene is TRBJ2-1, the V gene TRBV10-2, with 10 bases matching TRBD2. V shed 6 bases, J shed 9 bases, and the junction held 5 bases outside the gene matches. The germline CDR1 and CDR2 sequences are WSHSY and SAAADI. This CDR3 comprises 13 residues. The CDR3 bases are TGCGCCAGCAGACTAGCGGGAAATTTTGAGCAGTTCTTC. Translation: CASRLAGNFEQFF.

This clone appeared a single time. The CDR3 reads CASSMSSNWGSGYEQYF. DNA of the CDR3: TGTGCCAGTAGTATGTCCTCCAATTGGGGTAGCGGCTACGAGCAGTACTTC. This chain joins TRBV19 and TRBJ2-7; D might be TRBD2 (6 bases). The V gene lost 3 bases and the J gene lost 3 bases, with 21 bases spanning the gap. Germline assignment: CDR1 LNHDA and CDR2 SQIVND (reference sequence). The CDR3 is made up of 17 amino acids.

The rearrangement links TRBV2 to TRBJ1-1; maybe TRBD1 (6 bases). Per the germline V gene, CDR1 is SNHLY and CDR2 is FYNNEI. The CDR3 is 15 residues long. The V gene lost 2 bases and the J gene lost 0 bases, with 10 bases spanning the gap. CDR3 sequence reads: CASSERTAMNTEAFF. The CDR3 bases are TGTGCCAGCAGTGAAAGGACAGCCATGAACACTGAAGCTTTCTTT.

The gene calls are TRBV6-1 and TRBJ2-5; 9 bases align to TRBD1. CDR1 and CDR2 (germline): MNHNS, SASEGT. The CDR3 runs 14 residues. The V gene end was trimmed by 3 bases and the J gene end by 11 bases; junction bases not matched to a gene: 10. CDR3 loop: CASSEGQGIWGQYF. The CDR3 DNA follows: TGTGCCAGCAGTGAGGGACAGGGAATTTGGGGGCAGTACTTC.

The chain uses TRBV28 and TRBJ1-1; possibly TRBD1 for D (5 bases). Germline CDR1 is MDHEN and CDR2 is SYDVKM. The CDR3 covers 12 residues. The V gene lost 5 bases and the J gene lost 3 bases, with 7 bases spanning the gap. The CDR3 DNA reads as TGTGCCAGCAGTCAGGGATACACTGAAGCTTTCTTT. Translating it yields CASSQGYTEAFF.

The V and J genes are TRBV6-1 and TRBJ2-7; D could derive from TRBD1 or TRBD2 (5 bases each). V dropped 5 bases and J dropped 2 bases, with 13 bases sitting between them. The CDR3 covers 14 residues. Germline CDR1 and CDR2: MNHNS and SASEGT. CDR3 protein: CASSNLQGPYEQYF. CDR3 bases: TGTGCCAGCAGTAACCTGCAGGGACCCTACGAGCAGTACTTC.

Details on this clone: At one end, the junction sequence differs from germline, possibly due to a read error. The chain carries TRBV7-6 and TRBJ2-3; D is undetermined. CDR3 size: 15 residues. Germline V gene sequence: CDR1 SGHVS, CDR2 FNYEAQ. Here the CDR3 reads CASSLQAASTDTQYF. The CDR3 DNA reads TGTGCCAGCAGCTTACAGGCGGCGAGCACTGATACGCAGTATTTT.

This rearrangement joins TRBV27 to TRBJ2-1; perhaps TRBD2 as D (6 bases). CDR3 size: 17 residues. The germline CDR1 and CDR2 sequences are MNHEY and SMNVEV (reference sequence). V dropped 6 bases and J dropped 1 base, with 19 bases sitting between them. The CDR3: CASSKTRGKRSYNEQFF. The CDR3 DNA is TGTGCCAGCAGCAAGACTAGGGGAAAGAGGTCCTACAATGAGCAGTTCTTC.

The rearrangement joins TRBV28 to TRBJ2-7; no clear D gene. Germline CDR1 MDHEN, CDR2 SYDVKM. V was clipped by 2 bases and J by 11 bases, with 10 bases between them. The CDR3 has 11 residues. The CDR3 loop is CASSLRSEEYF. The CDR3 region has the DNA TGTGCCAGCAGTTTACGTTCTGAGGAGTACTTC.

This chain connects TRBV28 to TRBJ2-1; D is uncertain. CDR1 MDHEN and CDR2 SYDVKM come from the germline V gene. The V gene lost 3 bases and the J gene lost 3 bases, with 12 bases spanning the gap. The CDR3 covers 15 residues. This chain's CDR3 is CASSFAIGSYNEQFF. The DNA for the CDR3 is TGTGCCAGCAGTTTCGCGATTGGTAGCTACAATGAGCAGTTCTTC.

The rearrangement links TRBV27 to TRBJ2-7, with TRBD2 matching over 8 bases. The ends lost 8 bases at V and 1 base at J; junction bases unmatched: 4. CDR3 length: 13 residues. Germline-derived CDR1 and CDR2 are MNHEY and SMNVEV (reference sequence). Here the CDR3 DNA reads TGTGCCAGCCGGGGGGGACTGTCCTACGAGCAGTACTTC. Translating it yields CASRGGLSYEQYF.

V is TRBV28 and J is TRBJ2-3, with TRBD1 identical over 9 bases. The V gene's germline CDR1 is MDHEN and CDR2 SYDVKM. The V and J ends lost 6 bases and 6 bases, in that order; junction bases with no gene match: 4. The CDR3 spans 13 residues. CDR3 sequence reads: CASSSGQGDTQYF. CDR3 nucleotide sequence: TGTGCCAGCAGCTCCGGACAGGGGGATACGCAGTATTTT.

The chain is built from TRBV7-6 and TRBJ2-7; the match to TRBD2 covers 11 bases. This CDR3 is 16 amino acids long. Looked up from germline, CDR1 is SGHVS and CDR2 is FNYEAQ. V lost 2 bases and J lost 7; bases outside the gene matches: 10. This CDR3 is CASSLLAGGPGLEQYF. The CDR3 DNA is TGTGCCAGCAGCTTACTAGCGGGAGGCCCCGGGTTGGAGCAGTACTTC.

The chain carries TRBV2 and TRBJ1-1, with D possibly TRBD1 on 5 matching bases. Germline values: CDR1 SNHLY, CDR2 FYNNEI. The V gene lost 10 bases and the J gene lost 0 bases, with 15 bases spanning the gap. The CDR3 sequence is 14 residues long. The CDR3 DNA reads TGTGCCACCATCCGGGGCGAGGTGAACACTGAAGCTTTCTTT. It is translated as CATIRGEVNTEAFF. Full variable domain (rest looked up from reference TRBV2 and TRBJ1-1): EPEVTQTPSHQVTQMGQEVILRCVPISNHLYFYWYRQILGQKVEFLVSFYNNEISEKSEIFDDQFSVERPDGSNFTLKIRSTKLEDSAMYFCATIRGEVNTEAFFGQGTRLTVV.

This CDR3 reads CASSQGRLGRGDNEQFF. DNA for the CDR3: TGCGCCAGCAGCCAAGGGAGACTAGGGCGAGGTGACAATGAGCAGTTCTTC. The J gene is TRBJ2-1, the V gene TRBV4-1, with D possibly being TRBD2 (6 bases). In germline, CDR1 is MGHRA, CDR2 YSYEKL. V lost 1 base and J lost 5, with 18 bases in between. The CDR3 loop spans 17 amino acids.

The V gene is TRBV28, the J gene TRBJ2-1, with TRBD2 matching over 11 bases. CDR1 is MDHEN and CDR2 is SYDVKM in the germline V gene. The CDR3 has 18 amino acids. Losses at the gene ends were 1 base for V and 9 bases for J; bases not matched to a gene: 14. For the CDR3, the DNA is TGTGCCAGCAGTTTATTCAGGGTGGTACTAGCGGGAGTGGGTGAGCAGTTCTTC. Protein product: CASSLFRVVLAGVGEQFF.

The V call is TRBV5-1, the J call TRBJ2-2; D is ambiguous. Germline CDR1 SGHRS, CDR2 YFSETQ. The V end lost 5 bases, the J end lost 7 bases, and 15 bases lay between the germline ends. This CDR3 comprises 14 residues. CDR3 residues: CASRTGSSGGELFF. The CDR3 nucleotides read TGCGCCAGCAGGACCGGTAGTTCGGGCGGGGAGCTGTTTTTT.

This clone was picked up one time. The CDR3 loop is CASSIGTPGHEQYF. As DNA, the CDR3 is TGTGCCAGTAGTATTGGGACACCGGGGCACGAGCAGTACTTC. This rearrangement joins TRBV19 to TRBJ2-7; tentatively, D is TRBD1 (6 bases). Trimming removed 3 bases at V and 5 bases at J, with 14 bases between. Per germline, CDR1 LNHDA and CDR2 SQIVND (reference sequence). The CDR3 is 14 amino acids.

This clone appeared a single time. The V and J genes are TRBV18 and TRBJ2-2, with D possibly called TRBD1 or TRBD2 (5 bases each). From germline, CDR1 is KGHSH and CDR2 LQKENI. The CDR3 runs 14 residues. Trimming left V 4 bases short and J 4 bases short, with 10 bases between. In DNA form, the CDR3 reads TGTGCCAGCTCACGGTCGGGGCCCACCGGGGAGCTGTTTTTT. It specifies CASSRSGPTGELFF.

The J gene is TRBJ1-1, the V gene TRBV5-1; D may be TRBD1 (5 bases). The CDR3 extends over 14 amino acids. Germline CDR1 SGHRS, CDR2 YFSETQ. With 0 bases removed from V and 1 base from J, the gap between germline ends came to 7 bases. CDR3 DNA sequence: TGCGCCAGCAGCTTGGTCAGGGCGAACACTGAAGCTTTCTTT. It specifies CASSLVRANTEAFF.

The CDR3 sequence: CASSLDPLTWEQYF. The CDR3 nucleotides are TGCGCCAGCAGCTTGGATCCCCTCACGTGGGAGCAGTACTTC. The chain carries TRBV5-1 and TRBJ2-7; D is unresolved. The CDR3 is 14 amino acids. V gave up 0 bases and J gave up 7 bases, with 14 bases separating them. Looked up from germline, CDR1 is SGHRS and CDR2 is YFSETQ.

J is TRBJ2-6 and V is TRBV6-4; D unclear. Germline CDR1 and CDR2: MRHNA and SNTAGT. Deletions cut 3 bases from V and 2 bases from J, with 11 bases between. The CDR3 is 16 amino acids. Here the CDR3 DNA reads TGTGCCAGCAGTGAAAGCTCCCTTCCTGGGGCCAACGTCCTGACTTTC. Protein product: CASSESSLPGANVLTF.

The chain couples TRBV5-1 to TRBJ2-1; D ambiguous. Germline-derived CDR1 and CDR2 are SGHRS and YFSETQ. The CDR3 spans 16 residues. V lost 1 base to trimming and J lost 0 bases, with 11 bases between them. Written as DNA, the CDR3 is TGCGCCAGCAGCTTGCCAGTGATGAGCTCCTACAATGAGCAGTTCTTC. This sequence encodes CASSLPVMSSYNEQFF. Combining the CDR3 with reference TRBV5-1 and TRBJ2-1 gives the whole variable domain KAGVTQTPRYLIKTRGQQVTLSCSPISGHRSVSWYQQTPGQGLQFLFEYFSETQRNKGNFPGRFSGRQFSNSRSEMNVSTLELGDSALYLCASSLPVMSSYNEQFFGPGTRLTVL.